This T cell receptor beta chain was sequenced for a study of technical replicates of blood from a handful of donors. The V gene's germline CDR1 is SQVTM and CDR2 ANQGSEA. The CDR3 covers 16 residues. Trimming removed 6 bases from V and 1 base from J; junction bases left unmatched: 9. Repertoires were generated with immunoSEQ multiplex PCR, while TCRdb's copy carries only in-frame clones and drops some. The sample records roughly 13,000 clones, approximately 81% being singletons. The V and J genes are TRBV29-1 and TRBJ2-2, with 9 bases lining up with TRBD2. This TCR came from a human donor in good health. The sequenced material came from PBMCs. CDR3 DNA: TGCAGCGTCCGCTCCTTGACTAGCGGGAACACCGGGGAGCTGTTTTTT. As protein: CSVRSLTSGNTGELFF.